This T cell receptor (beta chain) derives from a study of blood T cell repertoires in COVID-19 (dated by TCRdb to the early 2020s). Background for the entire study: Samples covering the acute and convalescent phases of COVID-19 were provided by collaborators in the United States, Italy and Spain. The material from the prospective study consisted of cDNA or gDNA derived from T cells, B-cell-depleted T cells, or PBMCs. Deeply sampled blood TCRbeta repertoires from subjects exposed to, actively infected with, or recovered from COVID-19 were included in the dataset. The repertoires were released in a freely available public database intended as a resource for research on the immune response to SARS-CoV-2. Samples were obtained from the ongoing ImmuneRACE study (first 160 participants) and from 1,000 to 1,500 subjects provided by 6 global collaborators. Nearly every sample came with metadata listing a de-identified subject ID, COVID-19 status, age in years and sex. Where HLA class I and class II types were available, the types were taken from metadata supplied by the sample provider, not from assay-based typing. Overall results and qualifications from the work: Clinical and demographic metadata were provided uncurated, with the amount varying by source and participant.

Collaborating institutions collected whole blood in K2EDTA tubes following their own protocols. For TCRbeta analysis, collaborators shipped samples as frozen whole blood, isolated PBMCs, or DNA extracted from either of those sample types. The immunoSEQ Assay, a bias-controlled multiplex PCR, was used to amplify TCRbeta CDR3 regions from genomic DNA. The published analysis was carried out like this. The number of nucleated cells in each sample was estimated by amplification of reference gene primers within the assay. To quantify the absolute abundance of each unique TCRbeta CDR3 rearrangement, sequence reads were collapsed and filtered. For each sample, productive Simpson clonality was calculated as the square root of Simpson's diversity index over productive rearrangements. TCRdb holds this immuneACCESS table with in-frame rearrangements only. Some clones are missing; in checked studies, unresolved V genes explain under half, and the rest has no known cause. The V and J calls and clone size are taken from that table; D and trimming were inferred from the DNA. The table for this sample lists under 250,000 clones; over 80% of them were counted only once. The leading ten clones occupy 6% to 7% of the sample.

The CDR3 contains 16 residues, cysteine and phenylalanine counted. Only CDR3 DNA remains: 48 bases, in frame from the first base. CDR1 LNHDA and CDR2 SQIVND were looked up in the germline V gene (reference sequence). Between the V and J ends, shortened by 3 bases and 0 bases respectively, the junction contains 14 bases. Notes on this clone: Its recognized antigen is unknown. Base qualities were left out, and no much larger clone turns up one base away.

The TCR comes from an older woman with active or convalescent COVID-19. Here the chain combines TRBV19 and TRBJ1-1, with TRBD1 tentatively as D gene (5 bases match). Sequences were obtained from peripheral blood. The CDR3 amino acid sequence is: CASSMMQGWVNTEAFF. The nucleotides are TGTGCCAGTAGTATGATGCAGGGATGGGTGAACACTGAAGCTTTCTTT.